This T cell receptor (beta chain) originates from a study of CD8 T cells in ankylosing spondylitis. Overall study results and limits: From matched ankylosing spondylitis synovial fluid, disease-linked clones were reportedly recovered at significantly enriched levels. In ankylosing spondylitis blood, a motif of roughly 8 highly homologous TCR beta variants appeared characteristic.

This clonotype was observed a few times. The antigen is not known. MiXCR, run by TCRdb on the 5' RACE reads, gives a single entry per CDR3 protein. The sample lists about 540,000 distinct CDR3 sequences, roughly 13% occurring once. Sequenced input: blood, either unsorted or a sorted T cell fraction (not recorded which). This receptor was identified in a male donor with ankylosing spondylitis.

CDR3 loop: CASSPLARGGGYGYTF. DNA for the CDR3: TGTGCCAGCAGCCCCTTGGCTCGCGGGGGCGGCTATGGCTACACCTTC. This chain joins TRBV3-1 and TRBJ1-2, with a possible D match to TRBD1 (6 bases). Germline CDR1 is LGHDT and CDR2 is YNNKEL (reference sequence). The CDR3 spans 16 residues. Trimming stripped 4 bases from V and 4 bases from J, with 19 bases between.